The rows below give T cell receptor beta chains drawn from one sample of a study of beta chain features in type 1 diabetes. Measured with immunoSEQ multiplex PCR; TCRdb has only the in-frame clones, and not every one. The sample includes more than 250,000 clones, 20% of them seen just once. Sample: naive CD4+ T cells from blood. The receptors here all came from a woman in her 40s with type 1 diabetes. CDR3s include the opening cysteine and the closing phenylalanine or tryptophan. Fields, in order: J gene, clone size, CDR3 length, V gene, D gene, CDR3 protein, CDR3 DNA. D genes are given only for firm matches. Size tells how often a clone was seen (once, few, many) or the class of an expanded clone, and some rows leave it out.

TRBJ1-1 once 15 TRBV2 TRBD1 CASSAFGTANTEAFF TGTGCCAGCAGTGCTTTCGGGACAGCGAACACTGAAGCTTTCTTT
TRBJ2-7 . 14 TRBV7-9 TRBD1 CASSPTGGVYEQYF TGTGCCAGCAGCCCGACAGGGGGCGTCTACGAGCAGTACTTC
TRBJ2-2 few 16 TRBV9 . CASSVGGRLFTGELFF TGTGCCAGCAGCGTAGGAGGTAGACTATTCACCGGGGAGCTGTTTTTT
TRBJ1-2 . 15 TRBV28 TRBD1 CASTLGQEAIYGYTF TGTGCCAGCACCCTGGGACAGGAGGCAATCTATGGCTACACCTTC
TRBJ1-4 few 13 TRBV29-1 . CSVVWRPGEKLFF TGCAGCGTTGTATGGAGACCCGGTGAAAAACTGTTTTTT
TRBJ2-5 once 15 TRBV5-1 . CASSAGTPLGETQYF TGCGCCAGCAGCGCCGGGACTCCCCTGGGAGAGACCCAGTACTTC
TRBJ1-6 . 16 TRBV5-1 TRBD1 CASSLLEQGAGSPLHF TGCGCCAGCAGCTTGTTGGAGCAGGGGGCCGGGTCACCCCTCCACTTT
TRBJ2-1 few 17 TRBV7-3 . CASSLTRPGERYNEQFF TGTGCCAGCAGCTTAACGCGACCGGGGGAGAGATACAATGAGCAGTTCTTC
TRBJ1-4 . 15 TRBV6-5 TRBD1 CASSWRTGRNEKLFF TGTGCCAGCAGTTGGAGGACAGGGCGAAATGAAAAACTGTTTTTT
TRBJ1-1 . 14 TRBV15 . CATSRDRYPTEAFF TGTGCCACCAGCAGAGATAGATACCCGACTGAAGCTTTCTTT
TRBJ2-7 . 12 TRBV7-2 . CASSFSIEEQYF TGTGCCAGCAGCTTCTCCATCGAGGAGCAGTACTTC
TRBJ2-5 few 14 TRBV7-2 . CASSPAGLQETQYF TGTGCCAGCAGCCCGGCAGGGCTCCAAGAGACCCAGTACTTC
TRBJ2-1 . 16 TRBV7-2 TRBD2 CASSLVGAGAVNEQFF TGTGCCAGCAGCTTAGTCGGGGCGGGAGCTGTGAATGAGCAGTTCTTC
TRBJ1-2 . 11 TRBV28 . CASAGNYGYTF TGTGCCAGTGCAGGGAACTATGGCTACACCTTC
TRBJ2-2 . 13 TRBV18 TRBD1 CASSTGETGELFF TGTGCCAGCTCGACAGGGGAGACCGGGGAGCTGTTTTTT
TRBJ2-1 few 15 TRBV5-1 . CASSLEGEEYNEQFF TGCGCCAGCAGCTTGGAAGGGGAGGAATACAATGAGCAGTTCTTC
TRBJ1-2 . 14 TRBV6-5 . CASSYSNRDYGYTF TGTGCCAGCAGTTACTCGAACCGGGACTATGGCTACACCTTC
TRBJ1-5 . 14 TRBV27 . CASSRQHSNQPQHF TGTGCCAGCAGTAGACAGCATAGCAATCAGCCCCAGCATTTT
TRBJ1-1 . 13 TRBV9 . CASSVHRNTEAFF TGTGCCAGCAGCGTACACAGGAACACTGAAGCTTTCTTT
TRBJ2-7 few 15 TRBV28 TRBD2 CASSLWVAGAYEQYF TGTGCCAGCAGTTTATGGGTAGCGGGGGCCTACGAGCAGTACTTC
TRBJ2-5 . 15 TRBV7-2 . CASILGPGIGETQYF TGTGCCAGCATTCTAGGGCCGGGGATCGGAGAGACCCAGTACTTC
TRBJ1-5 few 14 TRBV5-1 TRBD1 CASSPDRGDQPQHF TGCGCCAGCAGCCCGGACAGGGGTGATCAGCCCCAGCATTTT
TRBJ2-3 . 14 TRBV27 TRBD2 CASSGGQGGDTQYF TGTGCCTCTTCGGGGGGGCAGGGAGGAGATACGCAGTATTTT
TRBJ2-4 . 15 TRBV7-9 TRBD2 CACTLAGVAKNIQYF TGTGCCTGTACATTAGCGGGGGTGGCCAAAAACATTCAGTACTTC
TRBJ1-3 . 14 TRBV5-4 . CASSLDTAGNTIYF TGTGCCAGCAGCTTGGACACCGCTGGAAACACCATATATTTT
TRBJ2-1 few 18 TRBV4-1 TRBD1 CASSHQPSTGQGGNEQFF TGCGCCAGCAGCCACCAACCCAGTACGGGACAGGGAGGCAATGAGCAGTTCTTC
TRBJ2-5 . 12 TRBV28 . CASSHPPGTQYF TGTGCCAGCAGTCACCCACCAGGAACCCAGTACTTC
TRBJ2-1 few 16 TRBV27 TRBD2 CASSLRLAGASNEQFF TGTGCCAGCAGTTTAAGACTAGCGGGAGCCTCTAATGAGCAGTTCTTC
TRBJ1-1 few 14 TRBV2 . CASSEAYVNTEAFF TGTGCCAGCAGTGAAGCTTATGTGAACACTGAAGCTTTCTTT
TRBJ1-4 few 13 TRBV30 . CAWSVLPGEKLFF TGTGCCTGGAGTGTACTCCCAGGTGAAAAACTGTTTTTT
TRBJ2-7 . 14 TRBV5-4 TRBD1 CASSRDRVSNEQYF TGTGCCAGCAGCCGTGACAGGGTGAGCAACGAGCAGTACTTC
TRBJ2-5 few 14 TRBV25-1 . CASSARTGSETQYF TGTGCCAGCAGTGCACGCACAGGCTCCGAGACCCAGTACTTC
TRBJ2-2 once 16 TRBV7-3 TRBD2 CASSLSSGINTGELFF TGTGCCAGCAGCTTATCCAGCGGGATTAACACCGGGGAGCTGTTTTTT
TRBJ2-1 . 15 TRBV5-6 TRBD2 CASSFLAGAYNEQFF TGTGCCAGCAGCTTCTTAGCGGGGGCCTACAATGAGCAGTTCTTC
TRBJ1-2 . 13 TRBV9 . CASSTAGRYGYTF TGTGCCAGCAGCACCGCGGGCCGCTATGGCTACACCTTC
TRBJ1-2 few 12 TRBV7-2 . CASSSSTAGYTF TGTGCCAGCAGCTCTTCGACAGCGGGCTACACCTTC
TRBJ2-7 few 13 TRBV6-5 . CASRGADAYEQYF TGTGCCAGCAGGGGGGCAGACGCCTACGAGCAGTACTTC
TRBJ2-7 few 16 TRBV7-2 . CASSSDRLRSSYEQYF TGTGCCAGCAGCTCCGACAGACTCCGAAGCTCCTACGAGCAGTACTTC
TRBJ1-1 few 13 TRBV29-1 . CSGGGIRNTEAFF TGCAGCGGGGGGGGCATCCGGAACACTGAAGCTTTCTTT